This T cell receptor beta chain was sequenced during a study of control samples from healthy donors and cancer patients. This CDR3 comprises 16 residues. Germline lookup yields CDR1 MNHEY and CDR2 SVGEGT. With 6 bases removed from V and 6 bases from J, the gap between germline ends came to 20 bases. Libraries were prepared by immunoSEQ multiplex PCR; TCRdb keeps only in-frame clonotypes and omits some of them. The sample lists about 82,000 clones, 85% to 95% occurring once. The material sequenced was blood. The receptor comes from a woman under 30 in good health. The rearrangement links TRBV6-2 or TRBV6-3 to TRBJ1-4; perhaps TRBD1 as D (5 bases). The CDR3 reads CASSRADGGGYEKLFF. CDR3 nucleotide sequence: TGTGCCAGCAGCAGGGCCGATGGAGGAGGGTATGAAAAACTGTTTTTT.